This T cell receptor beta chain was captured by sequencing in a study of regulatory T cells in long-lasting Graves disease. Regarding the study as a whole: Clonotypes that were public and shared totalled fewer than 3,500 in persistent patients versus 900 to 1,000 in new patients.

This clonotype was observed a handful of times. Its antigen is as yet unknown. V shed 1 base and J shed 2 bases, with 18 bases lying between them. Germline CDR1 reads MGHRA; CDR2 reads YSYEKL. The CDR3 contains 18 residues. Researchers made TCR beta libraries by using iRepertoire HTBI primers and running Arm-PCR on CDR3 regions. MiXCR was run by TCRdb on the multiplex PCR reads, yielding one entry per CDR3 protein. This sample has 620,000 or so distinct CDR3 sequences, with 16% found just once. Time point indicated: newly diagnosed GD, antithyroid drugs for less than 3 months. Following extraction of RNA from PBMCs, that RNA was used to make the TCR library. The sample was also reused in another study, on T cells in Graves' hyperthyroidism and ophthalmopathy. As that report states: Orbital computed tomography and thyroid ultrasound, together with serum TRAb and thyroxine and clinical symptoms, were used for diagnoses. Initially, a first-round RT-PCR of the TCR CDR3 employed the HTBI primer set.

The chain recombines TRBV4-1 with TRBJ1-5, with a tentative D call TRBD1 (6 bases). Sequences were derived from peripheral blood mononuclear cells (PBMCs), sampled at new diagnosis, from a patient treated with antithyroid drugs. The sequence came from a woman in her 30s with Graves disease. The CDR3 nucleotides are TGCGCCAGCAGCCAAGCCGGGATCCTCAAGGGGGGCAATCAGCCCCAGCATTTT. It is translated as CASSQAGILKGGNQPQHF.